The 7 T cell receptor beta chains given below trace back to one sample, sequenced in a study of memory CD4+ T cells and cytomegalovirus serostatus. Method: immunoSEQ multiplex PCR; TCRdb's copy keeps in-frame clones and lacks some. Of 45,000 to 55,000 clones listed, roughly four fifths are singletons. The sort gate was single viable CD3+CD4+CD8-CD45RO+ cells for memory CD4+ T cells. Specimen: memory CD4+ T cells from blood. These receptors all stem from an adult in good health and CMV-seronegative.

This rearrangement joins TRBV6-5 to TRBJ1-2, with D unclear. Deletions cut 5 bases from V and 5 bases from J, with 15 bases between. The CDR3 runs to 14 residues. Per the germline V gene, CDR1 is MNHEY and CDR2 is SVGAGI. The CDR3 DNA reads as TGTGCCAGCAGTGACGACACCTCACGTTATGGCTACACCTTC. Encoded protein: CASSDDTSRYGYTF.

The J gene is TRBJ2-3, the V gene TRBV2, with a possible D match to TRBD1 (7 bases). This CDR3 comprises 14 residues. Per the germline V gene, CDR1 is SNHLY and CDR2 is FYNNEI. Trimming shortened V by 6 bases and J by 1 base, and 11 bases separated the two germline ends. CDR3 nucleotide sequence: TGTGCCAGCAGGGAGGGACAGCGCACAGATACGCAGTATTTT. As protein: CASREGQRTDTQYF.

This clone was seen more than once but under ten times. The chain joins TRBV15 to TRBJ2-2; weak D call: TRBD2 (6 bases). The V gene lost 0 bases and the J gene lost 10 bases, with 18 bases spanning the gap. The CDR3 is 16 amino acids. Looked up from germline, CDR1 is LNHNV and CDR2 is YYDKDF (reference sequence). In DNA form, the CDR3 reads TGTGCCACCAGCAGAGACCCGGGACTTGCTTCTGAGGAGCTGTTTTTT. Its protein is CATSRDPGLASEELFF.

The chain employs TRBV5-6 and TRBJ2-7, with TRBD1 matching over 7 bases. The CDR3 is 14 residues long. The V gene end was trimmed by 4 bases and the J gene end by 0 bases; junction bases not matched to a gene: 4. Germline CDR1 and CDR2: SGHDT and YYEEEE. CDR3 coding DNA: TGTGCCAGCAGCCCGGACAGGATCTCCTACGAGCAGTACTTC. Translated, it gives CASSPDRISYEQYF.

This chain links TRBV4-1 with TRBJ2-3; D remains ambiguous. The length of the CDR3 is 16 residues. Germline V CDR1 and CDR2: MGHRA, YSYEKL. Trimming removed 2 bases at V and 1 base at J, with 13 bases between. CDR3 sequence reads: CASSQSRALGTDTQYF. The CDR3 coding sequence is TGCGCCAGCAGCCAAAGTAGGGCTTTAGGCACAGATACGCAGTATTTT.

This clone was recorded a few times. This rearrangement joins TRBV28 to TRBJ1-5, with no clear D. The V end was cut by 4 bases, the J end by 7 bases, with 17 bases between. CDR3 length: 15 residues. Germline lookup yields CDR1 MDHEN and CDR2 SYDVKM. As DNA, the CDR3 is TGTGCCAGCAGTTCCTCGTTATCGGACGTACAGCCCCAGCATTTT. This translates into CASSSSLSDVQPQHF.

This clone has more than one count but fewer than ten. V is TRBV30 and J is TRBJ2-4; TRBD2 agrees at 11 bases. The CDR3 loop spans 20 amino acids. The V gene end was trimmed by 0 bases and the J gene end by 0 bases; junction bases not matched to a gene: 13. CDR1 is GTSNPN and CDR2 is SVGIG in the germline V gene (reference sequence). The CDR3 bases are TGTGCCTGGAGTGTAGCGTGGAGTGTAGCGGGGGGGCTAGCCAAAAACATTCAGTACTTC. Translating it yields CAWSVAWSVAGGLAKNIQYF.